A selection of T cell receptor beta chains follows, all from one sample in a study of blood T cell repertoires in COVID-19. Profiled with immunoSEQ multiplex PCR; TCRdb holds only in-frame clones, not every one. Among more than 200,000 clones listed, about 90% were seen once. Material for sequencing was PBMCs or T cells enriched from blood (not recorded which). These receptors were obtained from a woman between 18 and 30 years old who had recovered from COVID-19. Both conserved end residues are part of each CDR3. The D gene is left open where the match is weak. A clone size is listed for some rows: how often the clone was seen (once, few, many), or a class if it is expanded.

CDR3aa: CASSQPNTDTQYF
CDR3nt: TGTGCCAGCAGCCAACCTAACACAGATACGCAGTATTTT
d_gene: NA
j_gene: TRBJ2-3
v_gene: TRBV7-3
abundance: NA

CDR3aa: CASSPTRTINYGYTF
CDR3nt: TGTGCCAGCAGCCCTACTAGGACGATAAACTATGGCTACACCTTC
d_gene: NA
j_gene: TRBJ1-2
v_gene: TRBV7-8
abundance: NA

CDR3aa: CASSLTGGASDTEAFF
CDR3nt: TGCGCCAGCAGCTTGACAGGGGGCGCTTCTGACACTGAAGCTTTCTTT
d_gene: TRBD1
j_gene: TRBJ1-1
v_gene: TRBV5-1
abundance: NA

CDR3aa: CASSLRGYGYTF
CDR3nt: TGTGCCAGCAGTCTCAGGGGGTATGGCTACACCTTC
d_gene: TRBD1
j_gene: TRBJ1-2
v_gene: TRBV27
abundance: NA

CDR3aa: CASSLAQGTTPGKLFF
CDR3nt: TGCGCCAGCAGCTTGGCCCAAGGGACAACTCCTGGAAAACTGTTTTTT
d_gene: NA
j_gene: TRBJ1-4
v_gene: TRBV5-1
abundance: NA

CDR3aa: CASSLAMDRGYEQYF
CDR3nt: TGCGCCAGCAGCTTGGCCATGGACCGGGGCTACGAGCAGTACTTC
d_gene: NA
j_gene: TRBJ2-7
v_gene: TRBV5-1
abundance: NA

CDR3aa: CASSPVGSGEDTQYF
CDR3nt: TGTGCCAGCAGCCCGGTAGGCAGCGGGGAGGATACGCAGTATTTT
d_gene: TRBD2
j_gene: TRBJ2-3
v_gene: TRBV11-2
abundance: once

CDR3aa: CASSQQGPNTNYEQYF
CDR3nt: TGTGCCAGTAGTCAACAGGGGCCCAATACAAACTACGAGCAGTACTTC
d_gene: TRBD1
j_gene: TRBJ2-7
v_gene: TRBV19
abundance: NA

CDR3aa: CATSDLRAGAYNEQFF
CDR3nt: TGTGCCACCAGTGATTTGAGAGCGGGGGCTTACAATGAGCAGTTCTTC
d_gene: TRBD2
j_gene: TRBJ2-1
v_gene: TRBV24-1
abundance: NA

CDR3aa: CASSTRQARGSYEQYF
CDR3nt: TGTGCCAGCAGCACCCGACAGGCACGGGGCTCCTACGAGCAGTACTTC
d_gene: NA
j_gene: TRBJ2-7
v_gene: TRBV7-8
abundance: NA

CDR3aa: CASSFAGNQPQHF
CDR3nt: TGTGCCAGCAGCTTTGCAGGGAATCAGCCCCAGCATTTT
d_gene: NA
j_gene: TRBJ1-5
v_gene: TRBV7-2
abundance: NA

CDR3aa: CASTRDRANEKLFF
CDR3nt: TGTGCCAGCACTCGGGACAGGGCAAATGAAAAACTGTTTTTT
d_gene: TRBD1
j_gene: TRBJ1-4
v_gene: TRBV2
abundance: NA

CDR3aa: CASSFARGYEQYF
CDR3nt: TGTGCCAGCAGCTTTGCTAGGGGATACGAGCAGTACTTC
d_gene: NA
j_gene: TRBJ2-7
v_gene: TRBV11-2
abundance: NA

CDR3aa: CASSPRRVGATGELFF
CDR3nt: TGTGCCAGCAGTCCCCGCCGAGTGGGAGCCACCGGGGAGCTGTTTTTT
d_gene: NA
j_gene: TRBJ2-2
v_gene: TRBV11-2
abundance: few

CDR3aa: CASSFTVDTEAFF
CDR3nt: TGTGCCAGCAGCTTCACTGTGGACACTGAAGCTTTCTTT
d_gene: NA
j_gene: TRBJ1-1
v_gene: TRBV7-3
abundance: NA

CDR3aa: CASSPKTPISHSGNTIYF
CDR3nt: TGTGCCAGCAGCCCGAAGACTCCCATATCCCACTCTGGAAACACCATATATTTT
d_gene: NA
j_gene: TRBJ1-3
v_gene: TRBV11-3
abundance: NA

CDR3aa: CASSVPSTGGPGNTIYF
CDR3nt: TGTGCCAGCAGCGTACCCTCAACAGGGGGCCCTGGAAACACCATATATTTT
d_gene: TRBD1
j_gene: TRBJ1-3
v_gene: TRBV9
abundance: NA

CDR3aa: CASSQELTAGEQFF
CDR3nt: TGTGCCAGCAGCCAGGAACTTACGGCAGGCGAGCAGTTCTTC
d_gene: NA
j_gene: TRBJ2-1
v_gene: TRBV3-1/TRBV3-2
abundance: NA

CDR3aa: CASSLEGAASEGTEAFF
CDR3nt: TGTGCCAGCAGCTTAGAGGGGGCGGCCAGTGAAGGGACTGAAGCTTTCTTT
d_gene: TRBD1
j_gene: TRBJ1-1
v_gene: TRBV7-6
abundance: NA

CDR3aa: CASSPAGLYGYTF
CDR3nt: TGTGCCAGCAGCCCAGCAGGGCTCTATGGCTACACCTTC
d_gene: NA
j_gene: TRBJ1-2
v_gene: TRBV5-4
abundance: NA

CDR3aa: CASSEGTDTQYF
CDR3nt: TGTGCCAGCTCGGAGGGGACAGATACGCAGTATTTT
d_gene: NA
j_gene: TRBJ2-3
v_gene: TRBV12-3/TRBV12-4
abundance: NA

CDR3aa: CASSQGLAEPTDTQYF
CDR3nt: TGTGCCAGCAGCCAGGGACTAGCGGAACCCACAGATACGCAGTATTTT
d_gene: TRBD2
j_gene: TRBJ2-3
v_gene: TRBV3-1/TRBV3-2
abundance: NA

CDR3aa: CASILTSGGFETQYF
CDR3nt: TGTGCCAGCATCTTGACTAGCGGGGGCTTCGAGACCCAGTACTTC
d_gene: NA
j_gene: TRBJ2-5
v_gene: TRBV21-1
abundance: NA